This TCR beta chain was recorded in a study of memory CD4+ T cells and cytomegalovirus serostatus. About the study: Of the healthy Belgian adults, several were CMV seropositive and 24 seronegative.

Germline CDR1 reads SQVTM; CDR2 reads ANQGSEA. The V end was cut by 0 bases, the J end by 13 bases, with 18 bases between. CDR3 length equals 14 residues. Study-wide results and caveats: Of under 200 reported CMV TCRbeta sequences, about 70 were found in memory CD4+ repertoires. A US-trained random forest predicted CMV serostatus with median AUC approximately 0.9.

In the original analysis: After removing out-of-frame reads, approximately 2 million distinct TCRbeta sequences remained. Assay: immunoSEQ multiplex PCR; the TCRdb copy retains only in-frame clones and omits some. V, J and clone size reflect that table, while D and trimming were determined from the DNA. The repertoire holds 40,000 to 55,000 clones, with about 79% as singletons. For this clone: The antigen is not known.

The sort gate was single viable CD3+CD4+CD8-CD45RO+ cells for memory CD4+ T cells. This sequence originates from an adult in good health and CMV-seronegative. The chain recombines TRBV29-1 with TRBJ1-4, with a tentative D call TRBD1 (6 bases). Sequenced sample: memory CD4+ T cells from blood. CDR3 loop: CSVEEVRGGQGLFF. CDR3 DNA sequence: TGCAGCGTTGAAGAGGTCAGGGGAGGCCAGGGACTGTTTTTT. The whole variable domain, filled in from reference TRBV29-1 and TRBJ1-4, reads SAVISQKPSRDICQRGTSLTIQCQVDSQVTMMFWYRQQPGQSLTLIATANQGSEATYESGFVIDKFPISRPNLTFSTLTVSNMSPEDSSIYLCSVEEVRGGQGLFFGSGTQLSVL.